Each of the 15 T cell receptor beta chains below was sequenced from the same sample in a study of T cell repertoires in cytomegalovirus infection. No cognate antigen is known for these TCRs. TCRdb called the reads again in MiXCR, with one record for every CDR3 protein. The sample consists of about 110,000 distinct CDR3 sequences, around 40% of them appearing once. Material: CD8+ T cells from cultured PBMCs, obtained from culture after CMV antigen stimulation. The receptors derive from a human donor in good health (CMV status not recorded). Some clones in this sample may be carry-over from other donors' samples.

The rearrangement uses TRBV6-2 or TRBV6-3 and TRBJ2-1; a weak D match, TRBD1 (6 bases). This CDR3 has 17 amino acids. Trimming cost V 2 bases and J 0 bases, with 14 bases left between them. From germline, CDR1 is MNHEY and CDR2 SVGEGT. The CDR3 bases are TGTGCCAGCAGTTACAAGGCAGGGGAACTCTCCTACAATGAGCAGTTCTTC. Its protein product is CASSYKAGELSYNEQFF.

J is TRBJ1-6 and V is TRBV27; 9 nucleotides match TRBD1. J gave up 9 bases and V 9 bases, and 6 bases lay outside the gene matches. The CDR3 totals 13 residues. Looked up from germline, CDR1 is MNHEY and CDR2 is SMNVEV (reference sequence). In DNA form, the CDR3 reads TGTGCCAGTTCCGACAGGGGGATTTCACCCCTCCACTTT. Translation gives CASSDRGISPLHF.

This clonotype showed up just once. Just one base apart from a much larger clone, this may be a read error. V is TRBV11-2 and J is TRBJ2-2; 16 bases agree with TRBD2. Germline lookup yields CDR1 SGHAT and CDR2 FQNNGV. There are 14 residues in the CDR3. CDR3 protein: CASTPGLAGGVLFF. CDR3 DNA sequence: TGTGCCAGCACCCCGGGACTAGCGGGAGGGGTGCTGTTTTTT.

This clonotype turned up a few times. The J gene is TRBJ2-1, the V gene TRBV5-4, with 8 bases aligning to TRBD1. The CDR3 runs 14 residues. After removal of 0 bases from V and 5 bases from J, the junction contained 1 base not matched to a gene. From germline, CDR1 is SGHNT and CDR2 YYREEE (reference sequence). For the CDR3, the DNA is TGTGCCAGCAGCTTGGTACAGGGGGACAATGAGCAGTTCTTC. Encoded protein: CASSLVQGDNEQFF. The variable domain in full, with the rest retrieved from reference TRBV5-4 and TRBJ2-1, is ETGVTQSPTHLIKTRGQQVTLRCSSQSGHNTVSWYQQALGQGPQFIFQYYREEENGRGNFPPRFSGLQFPNYSSELNVNALELDDSALYLCASSLVQGDNEQFFGPGTRLTVL.

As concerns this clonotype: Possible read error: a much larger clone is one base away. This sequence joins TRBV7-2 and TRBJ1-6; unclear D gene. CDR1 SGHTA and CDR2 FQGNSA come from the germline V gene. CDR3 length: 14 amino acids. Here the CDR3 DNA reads TGTGCCAGCAGCTTCGGCGGGGAAAATTCACCCCTCTACTTT. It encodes CASSFGGENSPLYF.

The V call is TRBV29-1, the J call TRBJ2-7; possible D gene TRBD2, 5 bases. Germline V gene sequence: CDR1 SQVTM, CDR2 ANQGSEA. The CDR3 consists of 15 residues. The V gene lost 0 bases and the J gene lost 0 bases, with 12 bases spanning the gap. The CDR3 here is CSVEEGYGSSYEQYF. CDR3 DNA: TGCAGCGTTGAAGAGGGGTATGGGAGCTCCTACGAGCAGTACTTC.

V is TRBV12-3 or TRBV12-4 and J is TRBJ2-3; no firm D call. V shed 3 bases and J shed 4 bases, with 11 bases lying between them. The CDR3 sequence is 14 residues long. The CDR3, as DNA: TGTGCCAGCAGTTTTTTGGGTCCCCCAGATACGCAGTATTTT. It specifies CASSFLGPPDTQYF.

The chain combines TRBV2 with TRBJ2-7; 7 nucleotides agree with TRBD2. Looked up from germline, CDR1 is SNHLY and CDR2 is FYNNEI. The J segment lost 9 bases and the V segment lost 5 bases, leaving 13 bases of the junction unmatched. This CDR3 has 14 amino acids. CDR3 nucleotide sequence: TGTGCCAGCAGTTCCGGGACTACGTCCCAGGGGCAGTACTTC. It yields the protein CASSSGTTSQGQYF.

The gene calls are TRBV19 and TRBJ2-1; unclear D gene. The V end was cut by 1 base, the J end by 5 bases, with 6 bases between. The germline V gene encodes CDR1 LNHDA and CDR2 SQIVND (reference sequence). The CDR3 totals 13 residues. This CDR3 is CASSIVEDNEQFF. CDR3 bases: TGTGCCAGTAGTATAGTAGAGGACAATGAGCAGTTCTTC.

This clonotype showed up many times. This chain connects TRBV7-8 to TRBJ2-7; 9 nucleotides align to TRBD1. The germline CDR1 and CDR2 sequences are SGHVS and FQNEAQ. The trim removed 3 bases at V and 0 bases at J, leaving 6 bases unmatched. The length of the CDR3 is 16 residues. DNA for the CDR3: TGTGCCAGCAGCTTCCCGGGGACAGGGAGCTCCTACGAGCAGTACTTC. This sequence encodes CASSFPGTGSSYEQYF.

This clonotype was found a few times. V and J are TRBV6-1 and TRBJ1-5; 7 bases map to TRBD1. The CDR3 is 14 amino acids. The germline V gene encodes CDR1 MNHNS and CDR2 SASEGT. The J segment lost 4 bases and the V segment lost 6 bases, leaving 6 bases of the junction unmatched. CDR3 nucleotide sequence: TGTGCCAGCAGGCAGACAGGGCGTAATCAGCCCCAGCATTTT. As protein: CASRQTGRNQPQHF.

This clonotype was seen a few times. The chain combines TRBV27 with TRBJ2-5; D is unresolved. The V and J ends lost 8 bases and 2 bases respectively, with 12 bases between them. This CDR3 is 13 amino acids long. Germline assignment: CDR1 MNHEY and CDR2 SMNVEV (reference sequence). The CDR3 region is CASGLSSQETQYF. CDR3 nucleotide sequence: TGTGCCAGCGGGTTAAGCAGTCAAGAGACCCAGTACTTC.

This CDR3 is CASSETASGYSTDTQYF. Written as DNA, the CDR3 is TGTGCCAGCAGTGAGACGGCTAGCGGGTATAGCACAGATACGCAGTATTTT. The chain combines TRBV2 with TRBJ2-3, with 8 bases matching TRBD2. This CDR3 is built from 17 residues. With V trimmed by 3 bases and J by 0 bases, 8 bases remained unmatched. Germline CDR1 SNHLY, CDR2 FYNNEI.

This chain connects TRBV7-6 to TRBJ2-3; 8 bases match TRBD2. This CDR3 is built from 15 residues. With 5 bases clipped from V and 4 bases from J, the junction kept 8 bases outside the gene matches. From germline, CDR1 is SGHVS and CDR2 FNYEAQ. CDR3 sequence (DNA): TGTGCCAGCAGCCCTGGCGGGGGGTACTCAGATACGCAGTATTTT. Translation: CASSPGGGYSDTQYF.

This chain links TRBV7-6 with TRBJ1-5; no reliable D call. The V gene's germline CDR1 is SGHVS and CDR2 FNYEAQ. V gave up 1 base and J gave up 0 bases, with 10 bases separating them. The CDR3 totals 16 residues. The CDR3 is CASSLGAGPSNQPQHF. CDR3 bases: TGTGCCAGCAGCTTAGGGGCCGGTCCTAGCAATCAGCCCCAGCATTTT.